These 13 T cell receptor beta chains originate from one sample sequenced in a study of blood T cell repertoires in COVID-19. Measured with immunoSEQ multiplex PCR; TCRdb has only the in-frame clones, and not every one. The table includes roughly 240,000 clones, more than 85% detected once. Specimen: peripheral blood. These TCRs come from a man younger than 30 with active or convalescent COVID-19.

The chain recombines TRBV6-1 with TRBJ1-6; unclear D gene. The CDR3 contains 17 residues. Germline values: CDR1 MNHNS, CDR2 SASEGT. Trimming left V 1 base short and J 10 bases short, with 20 bases between. The CDR3: CASSEVLVDRSASPLHF. CDR3 in DNA: TGTGCCAGCAGTGAAGTCCTAGTAGATCGGAGTGCCTCACCCCTCCACTTT.

The chain combines TRBV7-9 with TRBJ2-1; 10 bases map to TRBD2. The CDR3 spans 15 residues. Trimming cost V 6 bases and J 3 bases; bases outside gene matches: 5. Germline CDR1 and CDR2: SEHNR and FQNEAQ (reference sequence). CDR3 DNA: TGTGCCAGCAGTAAGCGGGAGGGCCTCTACAATGAGCAGTTCTTC. Translation: CASSKREGLYNEQFF.

The chain uses TRBV7-2 and TRBJ1-6; D unresolved. V shed 7 bases and J shed 10 bases, with 20 bases lying between them. Germline lookup yields CDR1 SGHTA and CDR2 FQGNSA. The CDR3 runs to 15 residues. CDR3 amino acids: CASNTRRVADSPLHF. CDR3 nucleotide sequence: TGTGCCAGCAACACCCGTCGGGTGGCAGACTCACCCCTCCACTTT.

This clone was found a few times. This CDR3 reads CASSLEGVGIGELFF. DNA for the CDR3: TGTGCCAGCAGTTTAGAGGGGGTAGGGATCGGGGAGCTGTTTTTT. The J gene is TRBJ2-2, the V gene TRBV27; TRBD1 might be the D (6 bases). From germline, CDR1 is MNHEY and CDR2 SMNVEV (reference sequence). V shed 2 bases and J shed 7 bases, with 14 bases lying between them. There are 15 residues in the CDR3.

The chain recombines TRBV19 with TRBJ1-5; D is unresolved. This CDR3 spans 12 amino acids. V was pared by 3 bases and J by 3 bases, with 3 bases between. Germline V CDR1 and CDR2: LNHDA, SQIVND (reference sequence). CDR3 coding DNA: TGTGCCAGTAGTATTCTCAATCAGCCCCAGCATTTT. The encoded protein is CASSILNQPQHF.

The chain couples TRBV29-1 to TRBJ1-1; perhaps TRBD1 as D (5 bases). Trimming removed 0 bases from V and 5 bases from J, with 10 bases in between. The germline CDR1 and CDR2 sequences are SQVTM and ANQGSEA. This CDR3 has 13 amino acids. The CDR3 DNA sequence: TGCAGCGTTGAAGAGGGGGGGTGGACTGAAGCTTTCTTT. It specifies CSVEEGGWTEAFF. The full variable domain, its missing parts supplied by reference TRBV29-1 and TRBJ1-1, is SAVISQKPSRDICQRGTSLTIQCQVDSQVTMMFWYRQQPGQSLTLIATANQGSEATYESGFVIDKFPISRPNLTFSTLTVSNMSPEDSSIYLCSVEEGGWTEAFFGQGTRLTVV.

The rearrangement links TRBV5-6 to TRBJ1-2; the match to TRBD1 covers 7 bases. With 5 bases clipped from V and 7 bases from J, the junction kept 8 bases outside the gene matches. The CDR3 sequence is 13 residues long. CDR1 is SGHDT and CDR2 is YYEEEE in the germline V gene. CDR3 in DNA: TGTGCCAGCAGTACGACAGGGAAGGGTGGCTACACCTTC. This codes for CASSTTGKGGYTF.

J is TRBJ2-5 and V is TRBV14; D is perhaps TRBD2 (6 bases). The CDR3 length is 13 residues. CDR1 and CDR2 from the germline V gene are SGHDN and FVKESK. The V end lost 1 base, the J end lost 9 bases, and 12 bases lay between the germline ends. CDR3 DNA: TGTGCCAGCAGCCAAGGAGGACTATCGGCCCAGTACTTC. Translating gives CASSQGGLSAQYF.

The chain couples TRBV29-1 to TRBJ2-7; D is perhaps TRBD2 (6 bases). CDR1 is SQVTM, CDR2 ANQGSEA, per germline. CDR3 length equals 13 residues. Trimming left V 2 bases short and J 4 bases short, with 12 bases between. As DNA, the CDR3 is TGCAGCGTTGAAAGCGGGCTAGGGTACGAGCAGTACTTC. It yields the protein CSVESGLGYEQYF.

The chain employs TRBV15 and TRBJ1-6; no clear D gene. Per the germline V gene, CDR1 is LNHNV and CDR2 is YYDKDF (reference sequence). The CDR3 loop spans 15 amino acids. Between the trimmed V and J ends, which lost 0 bases and 9 bases, there was a span of 12 bases. The CDR3 spells CATSRDLGTGSPLHF. The CDR3 DNA reads TGTGCCACCAGCAGAGATCTAGGCACGGGTTCACCCCTCCACTTT.

The count of this clone is one. The genes are TRBV7-9 and TRBJ2-4; weak D call: TRBD2 (6 bases). With 2 bases removed from V and 8 bases from J, the gap between germline ends came to 10 bases. Looked up from germline, CDR1 is SEHNR and CDR2 is FQNEAQ (reference sequence). The CDR3 covers 13 residues. DNA for the CDR3: TGTGCCAGCAGCTTAACAGCGGGCTACATTCAGTACTTC. Its protein is CASSLTAGYIQYF.

This chain joins TRBV18 and TRBJ2-2, with no clear D. Trimming removed 3 bases from V and 8 bases from J, with 10 bases in between. The CDR3 totals 13 residues. Germline V gives CDR1 KGHSH, CDR2 LQKENI. CDR3 in amino acids: CASSPNSPGELFF. CDR3 nucleotide sequence: TGTGCCAGCTCACCTAACTCTCCTGGGGAGCTGTTTTTT.

This clone turned up a few times. This chain connects TRBV11-2 to TRBJ2-7, with unresolved D. The CDR3 is 14 residues long. V was cut by 4 bases and J by 0 bases, with 10 bases left in between. The germline V gene has CDR1 SGHAT and CDR2 FQNNGV. The CDR3 DNA reads TGTGCCAGCAGCTCCCGACGGAGCTCCTACGAGCAGTACTTC. This codes for CASSSRRSSYEQYF.